This T cell receptor beta chain emerged from a study of cytomegalovirus exposure and HLA in healthy donors. Study at large: As an earlier analysis found, 150 million to 200 million T cells yielded 100 million to 130 million unique TCR beta sequences.

Use of 60 Vbeta and 13 Jbeta primers characterized the PCR. Repertoires were generated with immunoSEQ multiplex PCR, while TCRdb's copy carries only in-frame clones and drops some. The repertoire table contains fewer than 150,000 clones. Germline V gene data show CDR1 as LNHDA and CDR2 as SQIVND (reference sequence). Trimming at V came to 10 bases and at J to 4 bases, leaving 3 bases not matched to a gene. The CDR3 totals 13 residues. The chain joins TRBV19 to TRBJ2-2, with 10 bases identical to TRBD2. This receptor was obtained from a man aged 18 to 30 in good health and CMV-seronegative. Sequenced material: PBMCs. The CDR3 sequence: CATQREGTGELFF. CDR3 in DNA: TGTGCCACGCAGCGGGAGGGCACCGGGGAGCTGTTTTTT.